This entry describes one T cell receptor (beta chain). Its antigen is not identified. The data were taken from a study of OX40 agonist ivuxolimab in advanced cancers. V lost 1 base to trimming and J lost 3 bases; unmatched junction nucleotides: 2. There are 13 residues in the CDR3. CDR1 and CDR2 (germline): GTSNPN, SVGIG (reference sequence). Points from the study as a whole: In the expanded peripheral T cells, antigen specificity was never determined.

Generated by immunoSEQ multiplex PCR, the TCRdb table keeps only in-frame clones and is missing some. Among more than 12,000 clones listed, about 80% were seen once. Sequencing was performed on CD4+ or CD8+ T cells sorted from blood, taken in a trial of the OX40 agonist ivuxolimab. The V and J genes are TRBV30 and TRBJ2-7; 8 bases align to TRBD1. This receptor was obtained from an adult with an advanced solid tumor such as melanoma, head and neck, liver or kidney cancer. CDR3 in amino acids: CAWSAGGGYEQYF. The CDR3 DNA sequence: TGTGCCTGGAGTGCAGGGGGCGGCTACGAGCAGTACTTC.